Listed below are T cell receptor beta chains from one sample, sequenced in a study of blood T cell repertoires in COVID-19. Sequenced by immunoSEQ multiplex PCR; TCRdb stores in-frame clones only, minus some. Of 64,000 or so clones listed, more than 60% are singletons. The sample consisted of peripheral blood. These receptors all come from a human donor in a cohort sampled during active COVID-19. The CDR3 runs from the conserved cysteine through the conserved F or W. The order of the fields is V gene, D gene, clone size, J gene, CDR3 protein, CDR3 DNA. D genes are given only for firm matches. Some rows mark clone size as missing; the rest say once, few, many or name a class of expanded clone.

v_gene: TRBV12-3/TRBV12-4; d_gene: TRBD1; abundance: NA; j_gene: TRBJ2-7; CDR3aa: CASSFGQEAEQYF; CDR3nt: TGTGCCAGCAGTTTCGGACAGGAAGCGGAGCAGTACTTC
v_gene: TRBV29-1; d_gene: NA; abundance: NA; j_gene: TRBJ1-1; CDR3aa: CSVSRGAATEAFF; CDR3nt: TGCAGCGTTTCCAGGGGAGCGGCCACTGAAGCTTTCTTT
v_gene: TRBV5-1; d_gene: NA; abundance: NA; j_gene: TRBJ1-2; CDR3aa: CASSLEGVKNGYTF; CDR3nt: TGCGCCAGCAGCTTGGAAGGGGTGAAAAATGGCTACACCTTC
v_gene: TRBV6-2/TRBV6-3; d_gene: TRBD1; abundance: once; j_gene: TRBJ1-2; CDR3aa: CASSYPAGQGVYGYTF; CDR3nt: TGTGCCAGCAGTTATCCCGCCGGACAGGGCGTCTATGGCTACACCTTC
v_gene: TRBV6-4; d_gene: TRBD1; abundance: NA; j_gene: TRBJ2-2; CDR3aa: CASSEQGSTGELFF; CDR3nt: TGTGCCAGCAGTGAACAGGGGAGCACCGGGGAGCTGTTTTTT
v_gene: TRBV25-1; d_gene: NA; abundance: NA; j_gene: TRBJ1-1; CDR3aa: CASSGRQSHDEAFF; CDR3nt: TGTGCCAGCAGTGGCCGACAGTCGCACGATGAAGCTTTCTTT
v_gene: TRBV7-9; d_gene: NA; abundance: few; j_gene: TRBJ1-6; CDR3aa: CASSFLGPNSPLHF; CDR3nt: TGTGCCAGCAGCTTTCTCGGTCCGAATTCACCCCTCCACTTT
v_gene: TRBV18; d_gene: TRBD2; abundance: once; j_gene: TRBJ2-3; CDR3aa: CASSSWTSGSTDTQYF; CDR3nt: TGTGCCAGCTCATCCTGGACTAGCGGGAGCACAGATACGCAGTATTTT
v_gene: TRBV25-1; d_gene: TRBD1; abundance: NA; j_gene: TRBJ1-4; CDR3aa: CASSLGQGSEKLFF; CDR3nt: TGTGCCAGCAGTTTAGGACAGGGGAGTGAAAAACTGTTTTTT
v_gene: TRBV15; d_gene: NA; abundance: few; j_gene: TRBJ1-5; CDR3aa: CATSSPLGVHQPQHF; CDR3nt: TGTGCCACCAGCAGTCCCCTGGGAGTCCATCAGCCCCAGCATTTT
v_gene: TRBV7-2; d_gene: TRBD2; abundance: NA; j_gene: TRBJ2-1; CDR3aa: CASSSSSGRQNEQFF; CDR3nt: TGTGCCAGCAGTTCCTCTAGCGGGAGACAGAATGAGCAGTTCTTC
v_gene: TRBV28; d_gene: NA; abundance: NA; j_gene: TRBJ1-1; CDR3aa: CASSPTTRKAFF; CDR3nt: TGTGCCAGCAGTCCTACGACGCGGAAGGCTTTCTTT
v_gene: TRBV9; d_gene: TRBD2; abundance: once; j_gene: TRBJ2-7; CDR3aa: CASTRDYHSYEQYF; CDR3nt: TGTGCCAGCACCCGGGACTACCATTCCTACGAGCAGTACTTC
v_gene: TRBV2; d_gene: TRBD1; abundance: once; j_gene: TRBJ2-1; CDR3aa: CASSVRGQGNEQFF; CDR3nt: TGTGCCAGCAGTGTAAGAGGACAGGGCAATGAGCAGTTCTTC
v_gene: TRBV5-1; d_gene: NA; abundance: NA; j_gene: TRBJ2-3; CDR3aa: CASSVQGGDTQYF; CDR3nt: TGCGCCAGCAGCGTCCAGGGGGGAGATACGCAGTATTTT
v_gene: TRBV5-1; d_gene: NA; abundance: NA; j_gene: TRBJ2-7; CDR3aa: CASSLHGEKYF; CDR3nt: TGCGCCAGCAGCTTGCACGGGGAGAAGTACTTC
v_gene: TRBV5-6; d_gene: NA; abundance: NA; j_gene: TRBJ2-7; CDR3aa: CASSSTVSYEQYF; CDR3nt: TGTGCCAGCAGCTCGACTGTTTCCTACGAGCAGTACTTC
v_gene: TRBV29-1; d_gene: NA; abundance: few; j_gene: TRBJ2-2; CDR3aa: CSVRTPGQQTGELFF; CDR3nt: TGCAGCGTTAGGACCCCGGGACAACAAACCGGGGAGCTGTTTTTT
v_gene: TRBV14; d_gene: NA; abundance: NA; j_gene: TRBJ2-3; CDR3aa: CASSRVGGRTDTQYF; CDR3nt: TGTGCCAGCAGCCGGGTGGGGGGGCGCACAGATACGCAGTATTTT
v_gene: TRBV6-2/TRBV6-3; d_gene: NA; abundance: NA; j_gene: TRBJ2-6; CDR3aa: CASSYSSGPLSGANVLTF; CDR3nt: TGTGCCAGCAGTTACTCGAGCGGGCCCCTCTCTGGGGCCAACGTCCTGACTTTC
v_gene: TRBV3-1/TRBV3-2; d_gene: NA; abundance: NA; j_gene: TRBJ2-1; CDR3aa: CASSLLARAEQFF; CDR3nt: TGTGCCAGCAGCCTCTTAGCGCGTGCGGAGCAGTTCTTC
v_gene: TRBV3-1/TRBV3-2; d_gene: TRBD1; abundance: NA; j_gene: TRBJ1-2; CDR3aa: CASSLFGTGNGYTF; CDR3nt: TGTGCCAGCAGCCTCTTCGGGACAGGGAATGGCTACACCTTC
v_gene: TRBV5-8; d_gene: NA; abundance: NA; j_gene: TRBJ1-1; CDR3aa: CASSRQVNTEAFF; CDR3nt: TGTGCCAGCAGCCGTCAGGTGAACACTGAAGCTTTCTTT
v_gene: TRBV13; d_gene: TRBD2; abundance: NA; j_gene: TRBJ2-4; CDR3aa: CASSPHRPGTTLSEFAKNIQYF; CDR3nt: TGTGCCAGCAGCCCCCATAGACCCGGGACTACCCTCTCGGAATTTGCCAAAAACATTCAGTACTTC
v_gene: TRBV11-2; d_gene: TRBD2; abundance: few; j_gene: TRBJ2-7; CDR3aa: CASSLHSLAGSYEQYF; CDR3nt: TGTGCCAGCAGCTTACATTCACTAGCGGGATCCTACGAGCAGTACTTC
v_gene: TRBV5-1; d_gene: NA; abundance: NA; j_gene: TRBJ1-2; CDR3aa: CASSLEPGQLYGYTF; CDR3nt: TGCGCCAGCAGCTTGGAACCGGGACAACTCTATGGCTACACCTTC
v_gene: TRBV4-1; d_gene: TRBD2; abundance: NA; j_gene: TRBJ2-1; CDR3aa: CASSQDGLAASYNEQFF; CDR3nt: TGCGCCAGCAGCCAAGATGGGCTAGCGGCCTCCTACAATGAGCAGTTCTTC
v_gene: TRBV9; d_gene: NA; abundance: NA; j_gene: TRBJ2-4; CDR3aa: CATHPARRLAKNIQYF; CDR3nt: TGTGCCACCCATCCCGCCCGGAGACTAGCCAAAAACATTCAGTACTTC
v_gene: TRBV6-5; d_gene: TRBD1; abundance: NA; j_gene: TRBJ1-2; CDR3aa: CASSRTDRNSGYTF; CDR3nt: TGTGCCAGCAGCAGAACGGACAGGAACTCTGGCTACACCTTC
v_gene: TRBV2; d_gene: TRBD1; abundance: NA; j_gene: TRBJ2-7; CDR3aa: CASTGQGGPYEQYF; CDR3nt: TGTGCCAGCACCGGACAGGGGGGCCCCTACGAGCAGTACTTC
v_gene: TRBV7-9; d_gene: NA; abundance: NA; j_gene: TRBJ2-1; CDR3aa: CASSLGGDYNEQFF; CDR3nt: TGTGCCAGCAGCTTGGGGGGAGACTACAATGAGCAGTTCTTC
v_gene: TRBV5-4; d_gene: TRBD1; abundance: NA; j_gene: TRBJ2-7; CDR3aa: CASSWGQGYEQYF; CDR3nt: TGTGCCAGCAGCTGGGGACAGGGTTACGAGCAGTACTTC